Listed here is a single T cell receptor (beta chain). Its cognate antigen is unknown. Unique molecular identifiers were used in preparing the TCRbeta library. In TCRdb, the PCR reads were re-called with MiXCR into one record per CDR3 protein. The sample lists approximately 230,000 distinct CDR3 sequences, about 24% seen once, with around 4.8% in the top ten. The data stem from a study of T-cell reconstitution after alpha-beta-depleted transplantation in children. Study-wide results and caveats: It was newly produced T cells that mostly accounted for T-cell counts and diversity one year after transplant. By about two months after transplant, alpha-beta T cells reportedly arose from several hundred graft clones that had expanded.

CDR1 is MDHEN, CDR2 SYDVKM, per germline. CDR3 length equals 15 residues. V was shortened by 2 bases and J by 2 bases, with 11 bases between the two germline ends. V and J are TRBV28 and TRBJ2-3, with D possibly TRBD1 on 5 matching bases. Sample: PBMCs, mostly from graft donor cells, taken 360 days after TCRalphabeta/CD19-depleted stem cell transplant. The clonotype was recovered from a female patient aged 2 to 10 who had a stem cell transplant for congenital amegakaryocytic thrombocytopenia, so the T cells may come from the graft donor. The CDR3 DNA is TGTGCCAGCAGTTTAGGGGCCCCCCTCACAGATACGCAGTATTTT. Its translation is CASSLGAPLTDTQYF.